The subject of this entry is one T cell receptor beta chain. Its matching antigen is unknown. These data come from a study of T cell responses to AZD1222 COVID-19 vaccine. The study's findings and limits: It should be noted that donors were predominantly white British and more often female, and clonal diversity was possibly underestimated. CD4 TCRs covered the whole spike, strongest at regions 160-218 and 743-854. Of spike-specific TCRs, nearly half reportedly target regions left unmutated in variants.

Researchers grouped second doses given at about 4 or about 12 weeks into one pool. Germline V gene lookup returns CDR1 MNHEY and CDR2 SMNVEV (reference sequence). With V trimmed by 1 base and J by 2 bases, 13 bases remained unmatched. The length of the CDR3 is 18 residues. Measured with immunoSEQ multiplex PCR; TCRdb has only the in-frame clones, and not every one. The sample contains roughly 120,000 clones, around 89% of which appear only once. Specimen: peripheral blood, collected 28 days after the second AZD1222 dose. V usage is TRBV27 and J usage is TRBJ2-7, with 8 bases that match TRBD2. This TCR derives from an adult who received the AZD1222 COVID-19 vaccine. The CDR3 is CASSLYRLAGNRPYEQYF. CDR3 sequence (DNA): TGTGCCAGCAGTTTATATCGGCTAGCGGGTAACCGACCCTACGAGCAGTACTTC.